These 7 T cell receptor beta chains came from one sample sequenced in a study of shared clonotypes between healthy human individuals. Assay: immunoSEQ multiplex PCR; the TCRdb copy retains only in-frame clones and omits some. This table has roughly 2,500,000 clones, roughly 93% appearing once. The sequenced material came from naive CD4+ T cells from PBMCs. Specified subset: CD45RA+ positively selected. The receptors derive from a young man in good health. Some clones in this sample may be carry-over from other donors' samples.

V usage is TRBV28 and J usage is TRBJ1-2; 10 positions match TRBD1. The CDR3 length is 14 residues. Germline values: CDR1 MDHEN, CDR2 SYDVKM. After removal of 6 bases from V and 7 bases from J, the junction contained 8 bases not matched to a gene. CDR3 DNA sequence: TGTGCCAGCAGACACGGGACAGGGGCTGTTGGCTACACCTTC. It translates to CASRHGTGAVGYTF.

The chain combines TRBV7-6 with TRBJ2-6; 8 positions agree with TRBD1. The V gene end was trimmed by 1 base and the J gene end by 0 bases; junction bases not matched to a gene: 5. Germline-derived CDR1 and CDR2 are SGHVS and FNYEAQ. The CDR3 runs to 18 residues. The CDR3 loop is CASSLGTGWGSGANVLTF. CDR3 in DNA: TGTGCCAGCAGCTTAGGGACAGGGTGGGGCTCTGGGGCCAACGTCCTGACTTTC.

CDR3 in DNA: TGTGCCAGCGATCCGGGACAGGTGGGCGGGGAGCTGTTTTTT. Its protein is CASDPGQVGGELFF. V gene TRBV2 combines with J gene TRBJ2-2; 8 bases agree with TRBD1. Germline V lookup: CDR1 SNHLY, CDR2 FYNNEI. J lost 7 bases, V lost 8 bases, and 9 bases had no gene match. The CDR3 runs to 14 residues.

The CDR3 loop is CASSEGTGNTGELFF. The CDR3 DNA is TGTGCCAGCAGCGAGGGGACAGGGAACACCGGGGAGCTGTTTTTT. The chain has TRBV9 and TRBJ2-2; 8 nucleotides align to TRBD1. The CDR3 covers 15 residues. Germline values: CDR1 SGDLS, CDR2 YYNGEE. The junction had 2 bases not matched to a gene; V was cut back by 3 bases and J by 1 base.

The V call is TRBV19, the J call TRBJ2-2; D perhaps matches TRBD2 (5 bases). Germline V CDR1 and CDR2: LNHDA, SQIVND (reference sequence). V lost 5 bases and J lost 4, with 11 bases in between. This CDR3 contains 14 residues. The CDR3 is CASSVLGSTGELFF. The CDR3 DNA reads TGTGCCAGTAGTGTCCTAGGGAGCACCGGGGAGCTGTTTTTT.

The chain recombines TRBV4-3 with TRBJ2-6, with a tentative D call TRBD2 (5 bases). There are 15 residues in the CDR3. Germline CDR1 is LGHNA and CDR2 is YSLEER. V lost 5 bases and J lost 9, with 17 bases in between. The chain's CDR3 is CASSSREIWGNVLTF. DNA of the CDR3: TGCGCCAGCAGCTCCCGGGAAATCTGGGGCAACGTCCTGACTTTC.

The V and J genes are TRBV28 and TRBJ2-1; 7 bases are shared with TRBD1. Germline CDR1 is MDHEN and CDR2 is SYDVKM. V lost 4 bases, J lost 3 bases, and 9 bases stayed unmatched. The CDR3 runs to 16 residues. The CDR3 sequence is CASSSLSGGNYNEQFF. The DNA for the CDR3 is TGTGCCAGCAGTTCCCTTTCAGGGGGAAACTACAATGAGCAGTTCTTC.